This T cell receptor beta chain is from a study of blood T cell repertoires in COVID-19. Overall study: Material from acute and convalescent COVID-19 was sourced from the United States, Italy and Spain. The analysed material was cDNA or gDNA that came from T cells, B-cell-depleted T cells, or PBMCs.

Authors' methods: Counts of nucleated cells, estimated from reference gene primer amplification, were obtained. The repertoire was sequenced with immunoSEQ multiplex PCR; TCRdb's copy has only in-frame clones and lacks some. V, J and clone size are those of that table, while D and trimming were read from the DNA. This repertoire shows under 30,000 clones, about 90% found once; its top ten account for roughly 9.9%. Trimming stripped 2 bases from V and 7 bases from J, with 6 bases between. Germline V gene lookup returns CDR1 KGHSH and CDR2 LQKENI. This CDR3 spans 13 amino acids. V and J are TRBV18 and TRBJ1-6; D remains ambiguous. Sequencing was done on a sample of peripheral blood. The clonotype originates from a human donor in a cohort sampled during active COVID-19. CDR3 DNA: TGTGCCAGCTCACCAGACATAAATTCACCCCTCCACTTT. This sequence encodes CASSPDINSPLHF.